This T cell receptor beta chain stems from a study of shared clonotypes between healthy human individuals. As concerns this clone: Its antigen is undetermined.

This table comes from immunoSEQ multiplex PCR, and its TCRdb copy is limited to in-frame clones, with some not included. This sample has 1.4 million to 1.5 million clones, with roughly 97% found just once. The V end lost 3 bases, the J end lost 5 bases, and 11 bases lay between the germline ends. The CDR3 has 13 residues. CDR1 and CDR2 from the germline V gene are SQVTM and ANQGSEA. Study findings and constraints: Relative to their counterparts shared across all four donors, non-shared clonotypes exhibited diminished generation probabilities.

V gene TRBV29-1 combines with J gene TRBJ2-1; D is uncertain. The TCR originated in a man aged 25 to 45 in good health. Sequences were obtained from naive CD4+ T cells sorted from blood. Noted subset: CD45RA+ positively selected. This CDR3 reads CSVERSRDNEQFF. The CDR3 DNA reads TGCAGCGTTGAGCGGAGCAGAGACAATGAGCAGTTCTTC.